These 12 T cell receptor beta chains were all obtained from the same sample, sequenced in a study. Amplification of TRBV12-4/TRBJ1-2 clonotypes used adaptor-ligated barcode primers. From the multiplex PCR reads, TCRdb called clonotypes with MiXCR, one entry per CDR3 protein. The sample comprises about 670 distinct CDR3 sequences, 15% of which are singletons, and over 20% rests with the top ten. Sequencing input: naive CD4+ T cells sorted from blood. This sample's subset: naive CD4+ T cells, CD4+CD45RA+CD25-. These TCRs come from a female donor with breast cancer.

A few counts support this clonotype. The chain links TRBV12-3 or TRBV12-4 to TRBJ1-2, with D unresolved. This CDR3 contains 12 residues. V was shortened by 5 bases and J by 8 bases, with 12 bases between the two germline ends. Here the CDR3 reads CASSRRLSGYTF. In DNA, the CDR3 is TGTGCCAGCAGTCGAAGGCTATCGGGCTACACCTTC.

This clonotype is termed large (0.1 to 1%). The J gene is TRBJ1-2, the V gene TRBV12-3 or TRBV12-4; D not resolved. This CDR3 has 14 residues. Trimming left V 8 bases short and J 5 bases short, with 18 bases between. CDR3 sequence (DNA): TGTGCCAGCCGAGCGGTGGCAGGACGGTATGGCTACACCTTC. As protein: CASRAVAGRYGYTF.

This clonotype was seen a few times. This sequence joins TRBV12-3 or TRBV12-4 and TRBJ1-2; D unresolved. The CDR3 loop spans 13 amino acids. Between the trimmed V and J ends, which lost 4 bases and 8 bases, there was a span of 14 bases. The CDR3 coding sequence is TGTGCCAGCAGTTGGACGGCTAGTGAAGGCTACACCTTC. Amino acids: CASSWTASEGYTF.

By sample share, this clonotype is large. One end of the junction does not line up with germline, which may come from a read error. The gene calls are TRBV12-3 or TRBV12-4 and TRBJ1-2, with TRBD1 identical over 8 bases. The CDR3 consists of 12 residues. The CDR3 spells CASSFSKTGAHF. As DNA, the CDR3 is TGTGCCAGCAGTTTCAGTAAGACAGGGGCTCACTTC.

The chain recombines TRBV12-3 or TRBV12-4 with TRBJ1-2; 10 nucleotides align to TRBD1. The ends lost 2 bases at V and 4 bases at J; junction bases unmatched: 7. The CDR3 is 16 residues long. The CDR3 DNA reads TGTGCCAGCAGTTTAACCGGGACAGGGGAAACCTATGGCTACACCTTC. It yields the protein CASSLTGTGETYGYTF.

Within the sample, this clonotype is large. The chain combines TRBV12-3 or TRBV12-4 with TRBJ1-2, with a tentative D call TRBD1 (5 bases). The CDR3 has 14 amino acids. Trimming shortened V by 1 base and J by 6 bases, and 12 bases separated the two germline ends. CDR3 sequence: CASSLGDQGHGYTF. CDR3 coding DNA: TGTGCCAGCAGTTTAGGGGACCAGGGCCATGGCTACACCTTC.

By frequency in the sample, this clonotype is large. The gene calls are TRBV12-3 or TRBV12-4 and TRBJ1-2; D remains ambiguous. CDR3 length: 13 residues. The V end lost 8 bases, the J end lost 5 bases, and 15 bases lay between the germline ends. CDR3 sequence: CASGQAVEYGYTF. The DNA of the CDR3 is TGTGCCAGCGGCCAGGCGGTGGAATATGGCTACACCTTC.

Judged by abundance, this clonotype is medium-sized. This CDR3 reads CASSNTNYGYTF. For the CDR3, the DNA is TGTGCCAGCAGCAACACGAACTATGGCTACACCTTC. V usage is TRBV12-3 or TRBV12-4 and J usage is TRBJ1-2, with unresolved D. Trimming took off 6 bases at V and 2 bases at J, with 7 bases between the two ends. This CDR3 is built from 12 residues.

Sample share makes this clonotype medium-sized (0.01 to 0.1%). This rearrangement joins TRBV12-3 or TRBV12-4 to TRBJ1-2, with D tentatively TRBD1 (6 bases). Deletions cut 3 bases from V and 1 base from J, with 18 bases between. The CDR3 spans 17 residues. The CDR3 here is CASSFLKDSRLNYGYTF. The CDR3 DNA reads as TGTGCCAGCAGTTTCCTGAAGGACAGCCGCCTTAACTATGGCTACACCTTC.

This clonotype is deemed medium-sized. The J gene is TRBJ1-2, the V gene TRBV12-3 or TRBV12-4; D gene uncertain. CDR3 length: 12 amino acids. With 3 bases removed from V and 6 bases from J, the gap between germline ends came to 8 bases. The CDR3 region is CASSFGGDGYTF. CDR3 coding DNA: TGTGCCAGCAGTTTTGGAGGAGATGGCTACACCTTC.

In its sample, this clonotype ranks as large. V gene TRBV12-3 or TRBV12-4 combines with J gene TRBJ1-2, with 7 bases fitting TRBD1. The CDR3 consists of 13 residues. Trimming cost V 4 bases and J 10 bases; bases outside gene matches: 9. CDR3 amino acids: CASSYRDRSVYTF. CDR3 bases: TGTGCCAGCAGTTACCGGGACAGATCTGTCTACACCTTC.

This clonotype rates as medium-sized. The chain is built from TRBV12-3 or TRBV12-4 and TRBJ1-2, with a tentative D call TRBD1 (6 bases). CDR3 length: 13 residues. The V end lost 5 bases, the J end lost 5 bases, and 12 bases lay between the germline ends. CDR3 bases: TGTGCCAGCAGTCCAGGACAGAAATATGGCTACACCTTC. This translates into CASSPGQKYGYTF.